These 6 T cell receptor beta chains came from one sample sequenced in a study of blood T cell repertoires in COVID-19. Using immunoSEQ multiplex PCR, the repertoire was profiled, and TCRdb retains in-frame clones only, with some absent. The sample contains approximately 15,000 clones, about 77% of which appear only once. The sequencing input was peripheral blood. The source of these receptors is a human donor in a cohort sampled during active COVID-19.

This chain links TRBV29-1 with TRBJ2-2; no clear D. Trimming removed 7 bases at V and 6 bases at J, with 15 bases between. Germline lookup yields CDR1 SQVTM and CDR2 ANQGSEA. This CDR3 has 13 residues. As DNA, the CDR3 is TGCAGCGGCTCCGGGTACGCCTCCGGGGAGCTGTTTTTT. Encoded protein: CSGSGYASGELFF.

The J gene is TRBJ2-7, the V gene TRBV6-1, with a weak D call TRBD1 (6 bases). Trimming removed 3 bases from V and 6 bases from J, with 15 bases in between. Germline V gene lookup returns CDR1 MNHNS and CDR2 SASEGT. This CDR3 is 14 amino acids long. The CDR3: CASSEVTGISEQYF. The CDR3 DNA reads as TGTGCCAGCAGTGAGGTCACAGGGATTAGCGAGCAGTACTTC.

CDR3 loop: CAWRESGGARDTQYF. DNA for the CDR3: TGTGCCTGGAGAGAAAGCGGGGGGGCGAGAGATACGCAGTATTTT. The gene calls are TRBV30 and TRBJ2-3; 10 bases fit TRBD2. The CDR3 is 15 residues long. Losses at the gene ends were 3 bases for V and 5 bases for J; bases not matched to a gene: 8. CDR1 GTSNPN and CDR2 SVGIG come from the germline V gene (reference sequence).

The rearrangement links TRBV7-2 to TRBJ2-1, with 12 bases matching TRBD2. This CDR3 region has 17 residues. With V trimmed by 5 bases and J by 4 bases, 9 bases remained unmatched. Germline V gives CDR1 SGHTA, CDR2 FQGNSA. The CDR3 region has the DNA TGTGCCAGCAGCCATACTAGCGGGGGGCGTATATACAATGAGCAGTTCTTC. It is translated as CASSHTSGGRIYNEQFF.

The chain carries TRBV12-3 or TRBV12-4 and TRBJ1-1, with a possible D match to TRBD1 (5 bases). Trimming cost V 5 bases and J 1 base, with 8 bases left between them. The CDR3 has 13 residues. CDR3 in DNA: TGTGCCAGCAGTCGGCAGGGGAACACTGAAGCTTTCTTT. Protein: CASSRQGNTEAFF.

This clone was observed a handful of times. The chain joins TRBV5-4 to TRBJ2-1; 8 bases fit TRBD2. The CDR3 consists of 15 residues. Trimming at V came to 1 base and at J to 6 bases, leaving 6 bases not matched to a gene. Germline V gene sequence: CDR1 SGHNT, CDR2 YYREEE (reference sequence). The CDR3 bases are TGTGCCAGCAGCTTGTCGGGGGGGGCAGGCAATGAGCAGTTCTTC. This encodes CASSLSGGAGNEQFF.